These T cell receptor beta chains were read from a single sample in a study of cytomegalovirus exposure and HLA in healthy donors. Produced via immunoSEQ multiplex PCR; TCRdb's table is partial and in-frame only. This table has 67,000 or so clones, 90% to 95% appearing once. The source material was PBMCs. The origin of the receptors is a man aged 18 to 29 in good health and CMV-seropositive. Both conserved end residues are part of each CDR3. A D gene is named only where the DNA matches it firmly. The size field is filled for only some rows; it gives once, few, many or a size class.

V: TRBV12-2
J: TRBJ2-3
length: 16
D: -
size: -
DNA: TGTGCAAGTCGCGTCCCGATCAGGCGTAGCACAGATACGCAGTATTTT
CDR3: CASRVPIRRSTDTQYF

V: TRBV2
J: TRBJ1-3
length: 15
D: TRBD1
size: -
DNA: TGTGCCAGCAGTGTGGACAGGGGGACAGGAAACACCATATATTTT
CDR3: CASSVDRGTGNTIYF

V: TRBV2
J: TRBJ1-2
length: 14
D: -
size: -
DNA: TGTGCCAGCCTCTCCCGTTCCGGAGTCTATGGCTACACCTTC
CDR3: CASLSRSGVYGYTF

V: TRBV7-6
J: TRBJ2-1
length: 15
D: TRBD2
size: -
DNA: TGTGCCAGCAGACCAGCGGGAGGGCCGGTTCAGGAGCAGTTCTTC
CDR3: CASRPAGGPVQEQFF

V: TRBV27
J: TRBJ2-1
length: 16
D: TRBD2
size: -
DNA: TGTGCCAGCAGTTTATCCGGACTAGCGGGGAGTAATGAGCAGTTCTTC
CDR3: CASSLSGLAGSNEQFF

V: TRBV6-5
J: TRBJ2-7
length: 12
D: -
size: -
DNA: TGTGCCTCACTGGGGCCACTCTACGAGCAGTACTTC
CDR3: CASLGPLYEQYF

V: TRBV30
J: TRBJ2-3
length: 14
D: -
size: -
DNA: TGTGCCTGGAGTGTCGGACTAAGCACAGATACGCAGTATTTT
CDR3: CAWSVGLSTDTQYF

V: TRBV7-2
J: TRBJ2-6
length: 18
D: TRBD1
size: -
DNA: TGTGCCAGCAGCTTACGTTCGACAGGGTCCACTGGGGCCAACGTCCTGACTTTC
CDR3: CASSLRSTGSTGANVLTF

V: TRBV9
J: TRBJ1-1
length: 15
D: TRBD1
size: -
DNA: TGTGCCAGCAGCGGTACAGGGGGCGGACGGGATGAAGCTTTCTTT
CDR3: CASSGTGGGRDEAFF

V: TRBV5-4
J: TRBJ1-1
length: 15
D: -
size: -
DNA: TGTGCCAGCAGCCAGAAGTCACTATTGAACACTGAAGCTTTCTTT
CDR3: CASSQKSLLNTEAFF

V: TRBV5-1
J: TRBJ2-6
length: 17
D: TRBD1
size: -
DNA: TGCGCCAGCAGCCCGGGACAGGGCAGAGCTGGGGCCAACGTCCTGACTTTC
CDR3: CASSPGQGRAGANVLTF

V: TRBV16
J: TRBJ2-1
length: 14
D: -
size: -
DNA: TGTGCCAGCAGCCAAGCGACTATCCAGAATGAGCAGTTCTTC
CDR3: CASSQATIQNEQFF

V: TRBV4-1
J: TRBJ2-1
length: 17
D: -
size: -
DNA: TGCGCCAGCAGCCAAGATGAGGATCAGAGCTCCTACAATGAGCAGTTCTTC
CDR3: CASSQDEDQSSYNEQFF

V: TRBV6-4
J: TRBJ2-1
length: 14
D: TRBD1
size: few
DNA: TGTGCCAGCAGTGACGGGACAGGCCACAATGAGCAGTTCTTC
CDR3: CASSDGTGHNEQFF

V: TRBV29-1
J: TRBJ1-1
length: 14
D: -
size: -
DNA: TGCAGCGTTTTACAGGGTAGCGCGAACACTGAAGCTTTCTTT
CDR3: CSVLQGSANTEAFF

V: TRBV7-2
J: TRBJ1-4
length: 14
D: -
size: -
DNA: TGTGCCAGCAGCTTAGGTCAGGGGTCTGAAAAACTGTTTTTT
CDR3: CASSLGQGSEKLFF

V: TRBV2
J: TRBJ1-2
length: 14
D: TRBD1
size: -
DNA: TGTGCCAGCAGTGCTACAGGGGGCGCGTTTGGCTACACCTTC
CDR3: CASSATGGAFGYTF

V: TRBV12-5
J: TRBJ1-3
length: 14
D: -
size: -
DNA: TGTGCTAGTGGTTCGGGGAGCGCTGGAAACACCATATATTTT
CDR3: CASGSGSAGNTIYF

V: TRBV2
J: TRBJ2-1
length: 16
D: TRBD2
size: -
DNA: TGTGCCAGCAGTGAAATGAGGCGGGGGGGCCTGAATGAGCAGTTCTTC
CDR3: CASSEMRRGGLNEQFF

V: TRBV6-1
J: TRBJ2-3
length: 15
D: TRBD2
size: -
DNA: TGTGCCAGCAGTGAGGAGCGGGGGGCCACAGATACGCAGTATTTT
CDR3: CASSEERGATDTQYF

V: TRBV7-8
J: TRBJ2-7
length: 17
D: TRBD1
size: -
DNA: TGTGCCAGCAGCTCCCCGTCGGGGTCGGGACAGGGCTACGAGCAGTACTTC
CDR3: CASSSPSGSGQGYEQYF

V: TRBV6-4
J: TRBJ1-1
length: 13
D: -
size: -
DNA: TGTGCCAGCAGTCCGGGACAGAACACTGAAGCTTTCTTT
CDR3: CASSPGQNTEAFF

V: TRBV2
J: TRBJ1-5
length: 14
D: -
size: -
DNA: TGTGCCAGCAGGCCCGACAGGCTCAATCAGCCCCAGCATTTT
CDR3: CASRPDRLNQPQHF

V: TRBV4-1
J: TRBJ2-1
length: 13
D: -
size: -
DNA: TGCGCCAGCAGCCAAAATCCGTTGAATGAGCAGTTCTTC
CDR3: CASSQNPLNEQFF

V: TRBV4-1
J: TRBJ2-1
length: 17
D: TRBD1
size: -
DNA: TGCGCCAGCAGCCAAGTTAGAAGACAGGGGGCGATCGATGAGCAGTTCTTC
CDR3: CASSQVRRQGAIDEQFF

V: TRBV9
J: TRBJ2-7
length: 12
D: TRBD2
size: -
DNA: TGTGCCAGCAGCGTAGTGGGAGGGGAGCAGTACTTC
CDR3: CASSVVGGEQYF

V: TRBV7-6
J: TRBJ2-5
length: 14
D: TRBD2
size: -
DNA: TGTGCCAGCAGCTTAGCGGGGGGGCAAGAGACCCAGTACTTC
CDR3: CASSLAGGQETQYF

V: TRBV27
J: TRBJ1-2
length: 16
D: TRBD1
size: -
DNA: TGTGCCAGCAGCCCCGACAGGGACCTCAATAACTATGGCTACACCTTC
CDR3: CASSPDRDLNNYGYTF

V: TRBV4-1
J: TRBJ1-1
length: 14
D: -
size: -
DNA: TGCGCCAGCACCCGGGGGGAAATTACTGGTGAAGCTTTCTTT
CDR3: CASTRGEITGEAFF

V: TRBV30
J: TRBJ2-4
length: 16
D: TRBD2
size: -
DNA: TGTGCCTGGAGTGTGGCTAGCGGGGGGGCCAAAGACATTCAGTACTTC
CDR3: CAWSVASGGAKDIQYF

V: TRBV6-1
J: TRBJ2-7
length: 14
D: TRBD1
size: -
DNA: TGTGCCAGCAGTACGCACAGGGGGCTCTACGAGCAGTACTTC
CDR3: CASSTHRGLYEQYF

V: TRBV18
J: TRBJ2-1
length: 14
D: TRBD1
size: -
DNA: TGTGCCAGCTCACCAACCCAGGGGGACAATGAGCAGTTCTTC
CDR3: CASSPTQGDNEQFF

V: TRBV4-2
J: TRBJ2-4
length: 17
D: TRBD1
size: -
DNA: TGTGCCAGCAGCCAGGATGGACAGGGGTTTATAGAAGACATTCAGTACTTC
CDR3: CASSQDGQGFIEDIQYF

V: TRBV9
J: TRBJ1-2
length: 14
D: -
size: -
DNA: TGTGCCAGCAGCCCGAGCACACAGAGATATGGCTACACCTTC
CDR3: CASSPSTQRYGYTF

V: TRBV5-1
J: TRBJ2-2
length: 15
D: TRBD1
size: -
DNA: TGCGCCAGCACCCAGGACAGGGGGGAGACCGGGGAGCTGTTTTTT
CDR3: CASTQDRGETGELFF

V: TRBV6-6
J: TRBJ1-1
length: 13
D: TRBD1
size: -
DNA: TGTGCCAGCGAGGGACAGGGGAACACTGAAGCTTTCTTT
CDR3: CASEGQGNTEAFF

V: TRBV7-2
J: TRBJ2-5
length: 14
D: -
size: -
DNA: TGTGCCAGCAGCTTGAGGGATCGGGAGGAGACCCAGTACTTC
CDR3: CASSLRDREETQYF

V: TRBV7-6
J: TRBJ2-1
length: 17
D: TRBD2
size: -
DNA: TGTGCCAGCAGCTTGGGTGGGGGGGAGTTCCTCTACAATGAGCAGTTCTTC
CDR3: CASSLGGGEFLYNEQFF

V: TRBV6-1
J: TRBJ1-5
length: 13
D: -
size: few
DNA: TGTGCCAGCAGTGCAGGGGAGAGTCAGCCCCAGCATTTT
CDR3: CASSAGESQPQHF

V: TRBV7-9
J: TRBJ2-5
length: 11
D: -
size: -
DNA: TGTGCCAGCAGCCCCCAAAGCATCCAGTACTTC
CDR3: CASSPQSIQYF

V: TRBV7-9
J: TRBJ2-7
length: 16
D: TRBD2
size: few
DNA: TGTGCCAGCAGGCAACTAGCGGGGGTGCCGGGTGGCGAGCAGTACTTC
CDR3: CASRQLAGVPGGEQYF

V: TRBV29-1
J: TRBJ2-1
length: 12
D: TRBD2
size: -
DNA: TGCAGCGTTCAACAGGGACTAGGTGAGCAGTTCTTC
CDR3: CSVQQGLGEQFF